This T cell receptor beta chain is drawn from a study of cytomegalovirus exposure and HLA in healthy donors. In the PCR, 60 Vbeta and 13 Jbeta primers were used. The method was immunoSEQ multiplex PCR; TCRdb's version includes in-frame clones alone and lacks a portion of them. The data show about 150,000 clones, with 80% seen just once and roughly 5.5% held by the top ten. The CDR3 contains 17 residues. From germline, CDR1 is MGHRA and CDR2 YSYEKL. V was clipped by 4 bases and J by 0 bases, with 18 bases between them. This receptor was taken from a middle-aged woman in good health and CMV-seropositive. The chain combines TRBV4-1 with TRBJ1-1; TRBD1 might be the D (6 bases). Sequenced input: PBMCs. The CDR3 loop is CASSPLGTKGLNTEAFF. For the CDR3, the DNA is TGCGCCAGCAGCCCCCTCGGGACAAAGGGATTGAACACTGAAGCTTTCTTT.